This entry lists 5 T cell receptor beta chains sequenced from one sample in a study of blood T cells in healthy people across ages. For the second PCR, which ran for roughly 6 to 12 cycles, a sample-barcoded 5' primer and a J-beta primer mix were used. TCRdb passed the 5' RACE reads through MiXCR, listing each CDR3 protein once. The sample has around 690,000 distinct CDR3 sequences, roughly 50% seen once; the top ten hold 30% to 40%. The sequencing sample was made of blood. All receptors come from a man aged 55 to 69 in good health.

This clonotype was observed once. This chain connects TRBV3-1 to TRBJ2-5; D may be TRBD2 (5 bases). CDR1 LGHDT and CDR2 YNNKEL come from the germline V gene (reference sequence). There are 15 residues in the CDR3. Trimming left V 1 base short and J 5 bases short, with 14 bases between. CDR3 sequence (DNA): TGTGCCAGCAGCCAAGGGGCCAGGCCGGGGGAGACCCAGTACTTC. It yields the protein CASSQGARPGETQYF.

The V call is TRBV5-1, the J call TRBJ1-1; 9 nucleotides line up with TRBD1. CDR3 length: 15 residues. The germline V gene has CDR1 SGHRS and CDR2 YFSETQ. V dropped 4 bases and J dropped 6; count of bases not matched to a gene: 10. Written as DNA, the CDR3 is TGCGCCAGCAGCCAAGCACAGGGGGCGACCGCTGAAGCTTTCTTT. Translated, it gives CASSQAQGATAEAFF.

V and J are TRBV20-1 and TRBJ2-3; tentatively, D is TRBD2 (5 bases). This CDR3 spans 13 amino acids. Germline V CDR1 and CDR2: DFQATT, SNEGSKA (reference sequence). Trimming cost V 3 bases and J 4 bases, with 11 bases left between them. The CDR3 is CSASGEFADTQYF. CDR3 in DNA: TGCAGTGCTAGCGGGGAATTTGCAGATACGCAGTATTTT.

This clonotype was counted only a few times. The chain links TRBV11-2 to TRBJ2-3; 7 positions agree with TRBD2. V trimming: 1 base; J trimming: 4 bases; junction bases outside the gene matches: 2. The CDR3 has 14 amino acids. In germline, CDR1 is SGHAT, CDR2 FQNNGV. In DNA form, the CDR3 reads TGTGCCAGCAGCTTAGCGAGCGGGGCAGATACGCAGTATTTT. Its protein is CASSLASGADTQYF.

This clonotype appeared a few times. The chain is built from TRBV5-1 and TRBJ1-6; 9 bases line up with TRBD1. This CDR3 comprises 14 residues. V gave up 4 bases and J gave up 7 bases; unmatched junction bases: 3. Germline CDR1 and CDR2: SGHRS and YFSETQ. The CDR3 region has the DNA TGCGCCAGCAGCGGGGGACAGGGCAATTCACCCCTCCACTTT. This encodes CASSGGQGNSPLHF.